The 32 T cell receptor beta chains reported below all come from one sample, sequenced in a study of cytomegalovirus exposure and HLA in healthy donors. Repertoires were generated with immunoSEQ multiplex PCR, while TCRdb's copy carries only in-frame clones and drops some. The sample yields 200,000 to 250,000 clones, approximately 90% seen once. The sequencing sample was made of PBMCs. The origin of the receptors is a woman under 30 in good health and CMV-seronegative.

The chain employs TRBV2 and TRBJ2-3, with 7 bases aligning to TRBD2. Germline values: CDR1 SNHLY, CDR2 FYNNEI. This CDR3 has 15 residues. V shed 6 bases and J 6 bases; nucleotides not matched to a gene: 12. The CDR3 spells CASRPTRAGVDTQYF. CDR3 nucleotide sequence: TGTGCCAGCAGGCCCACCCGGGCGGGAGTGGATACGCAGTATTTT.

The rearrangement joins TRBV11-2 to TRBJ2-7; tentatively, D is TRBD1 (5 bases). Germline V gene data show CDR1 as SGHAT and CDR2 as FQNNGV. Trimming removed 1 base from V and 2 bases from J, with 18 bases in between. The CDR3 totals 17 residues. The CDR3 bases are TGTGCCAGCAGCTTAGGGGAAGTAGGGTTAGGGGCCTACGAGCAGTACTTC. Its protein product is CASSLGEVGLGAYEQYF.

V gene TRBV2 combines with J gene TRBJ2-5, with 7 bases matching TRBD2. The CDR3 is 13 residues long. Per the germline V gene, CDR1 is SNHLY and CDR2 is FYNNEI. J gave up 5 bases and V 2 bases, and 2 bases lay outside the gene matches. As DNA, the CDR3 is TGTGCCAGCAGTGAATGGGGGGGGGAGACCCAGTACTTC. Amino acids: CASSEWGGETQYF.

V and J are TRBV20-1 and TRBJ1-1; 10 bases align to TRBD1. With 3 bases clipped from V and 8 bases from J, the junction kept 0 bases outside the gene matches. The CDR3 runs 11 residues. Germline CDR1 DFQATT, CDR2 SNEGSKA (reference sequence). Written as DNA, the CDR3 is TGCAGTGCTAGGGGACAGGGGGAAGCTTTCTTT. Translating gives CSARGQGEAFF.

The chain uses TRBV28 and TRBJ1-3; the D is unclear. The germline V gene encodes CDR1 MDHEN and CDR2 SYDVKM. V lost 2 bases and J lost 3, with 2 bases in between. The CDR3 runs 12 residues. The CDR3 protein is CASSLRGNTIYF. The CDR3 nucleotides are TGTGCCAGCAGTTTACGTGGAAACACCATATATTTT.

The chain links TRBV7-6 to TRBJ2-3, with a possible D match to TRBD2 (7 bases). V shed 3 bases and J shed 0 bases, with 13 bases lying between them. Germline V CDR1 and CDR2: SGHVS, FNYEAQ. The CDR3 has 16 amino acids. DNA for the CDR3: TGTGCCAGCAGCTTCGGGGCGGGGGCTAGCACAGATACGCAGTATTTT. This translates into CASSFGAGASTDTQYF.

This chain connects TRBV4-1 to TRBJ2-7, with D possibly TRBD1 on 5 matching bases. This CDR3 contains 15 residues. From germline, CDR1 is MGHRA and CDR2 YSYEKL. Deletions cut 1 base from V and 3 bases from J, with 13 bases between. As DNA, the CDR3 is TGCGCCAGCAGCCAAGCCCCCCGGACAAGCTACGAGCAGTACTTC. This encodes CASSQAPRTSYEQYF.

This sequence joins TRBV2 and TRBJ2-1; 8 bases map to TRBD1. With V trimmed by 8 bases and J by 8 bases, 11 bases remained unmatched. Germline V gene data show CDR1 as SNHLY and CDR2 as FYNNEI. There are 14 residues in the CDR3. Written as DNA, the CDR3 is TGTGCCAGCGAATACAGGGGGGATGGCGATGAGCAGTTCTTC. Protein: CASEYRGDGDEQFF.

The chain links TRBV4-1 to TRBJ1-6, with D possibly being TRBD1 (6 bases). This CDR3 has 18 amino acids. The germline V and J ends were trimmed by 0 bases and 7 bases, with 19 bases remaining between them. Germline-derived CDR1 and CDR2 are MGHRA and YSYEKL. CDR3 sequence reads: CASSQEALGGQRNSPLHF. In DNA, the CDR3 is TGCGCCAGCAGCCAAGAGGCCCTCGGGGGGCAAAGAAATTCACCCCTCCACTTT.

This sequence joins TRBV5-4 and TRBJ1-5, with TRBD1 matching over 8 bases. Germline V gene lookup returns CDR1 SGHNT and CDR2 YYREEE (reference sequence). The junction had 14 bases not matched to a gene; V was cut back by 4 bases and J by 2 bases. The CDR3 is 18 amino acids. Here the CDR3 DNA reads TGTGCCAGCAGCCTGGAGTCCTCAGGGGGCTGGGGCAATCAGCCCCAGCATTTT. It specifies CASSLESSGGWGNQPQHF.

This rearrangement joins TRBV19 to TRBJ2-1, with D tentatively TRBD2 (5 bases). The CDR3 is made up of 15 amino acids. V lost 5 bases and J lost 5, with 16 bases in between. Germline V gene data show CDR1 as LNHDA and CDR2 as SQIVND (reference sequence). CDR3 in DNA: TGTGCCAGTAGTCCCCGTGGGAGCCTAAACAATGAGCAGTTCTTC. It codes for CASSPRGSLNNEQFF. The complete variable domain, with remaining parts taken from reference TRBV19 and TRBJ2-1, reads DGGITQSPKYLFRKEGQNVTLSCEQNLNHDAMYWYRQDPGQGLRLIYYSQIVNDFQKGDIAEGYSVSREKKESFPLTVTSAQKNPTAFYLCASSPRGSLNNEQFFGPGTRLTVL.

The V gene is TRBV15, the J gene TRBJ2-5; D is possibly TRBD1 (6 bases). The germline gives CDR1 LNHNV, CDR2 YYDKDF (reference sequence). The CDR3 totals 18 residues. The V end was cut by 0 bases, the J end by 5 bases, with 22 bases between. CDR3 DNA sequence: TGTGCCACCAGCAGAGATTTGTTTGGGGGCGGCGTTCTGGAGACCCAGTACTTC. Protein: CATSRDLFGGGVLETQYF.

This chain joins TRBV25-1 and TRBJ1-1, with D possibly matching TRBD1 (5 bases). V lost 7 bases to trimming and J lost 3 bases, with 9 bases between them. The CDR3 has 12 residues. Germline CDR1 and CDR2: MGHDK and SYGVNS. CDR3 residues: CASTSGYTEAFF. CDR3 bases: TGTGCCAGCACCTCAGGGTACACTGAAGCTTTCTTT.

This clone was detected ten times or more. This chain links TRBV7-2 with TRBJ2-2; 13 nucleotides agree with TRBD2. CDR1 SGHTA and CDR2 FQGNSA come from the germline V gene. The CDR3 has 17 residues. V trimming: 5 bases; J trimming: 7 bases; junction bases outside the gene matches: 10. The CDR3 bases are TGTGCCAGCAGCATTACCGGGACTAGCGGGACCGGCGGGGAGCTGTTTTTT. Its protein product is CASSITGTSGTGGELFF.

The chain recombines TRBV30 with TRBJ2-2, with D possibly TRBD1 on 6 matching bases. Germline CDR1 and CDR2: GTSNPN and SVGIG (reference sequence). V lost 3 bases and J 3 bases, leaving 17 bases between the germline ends. CDR3 length equals 16 residues. In nucleotides, the CDR3 is TGTGCCTGGAGGCTTGGAGAAGGGACATACACCGGGGAGCTGTTTTTT. Translation gives CAWRLGEGTYTGELFF.

The rearrangement joins TRBV4-1 to TRBJ2-7, with D unclear. This CDR3 comprises 14 residues. CDR1 is MGHRA, CDR2 YSYEKL, per germline. Deletions cut 2 bases from V and 2 bases from J, with 10 bases between. CDR3 in amino acids: CASSQMVAAYEQYF. Written as DNA, the CDR3 is TGCGCCAGCAGCCAAATGGTGGCGGCCTACGAGCAGTACTTC.

The chain couples TRBV6-5 to TRBJ1-4, with D possibly TRBD1 on 5 matching bases. The CDR3 length is 12 residues. Germline V gives CDR1 MNHEY, CDR2 SVGAGI. V was shortened by 7 bases and J by 7 bases, with 10 bases between the two germline ends. The CDR3 DNA is TGTGCCAGCACTCAGGGTGGTGAAAAACTGTTTTTT. Amino acids: CASTQGGEKLFF.

V is TRBV30 and J is TRBJ1-2; 10 bases map to TRBD1. Trimming cost V 3 bases and J 6 bases; bases outside gene matches: 7. This CDR3 is 14 amino acids long. Germline V gene data show CDR1 as GTSNPN and CDR2 as SVGIG (reference sequence). The CDR3 spells CAWSARQGAHGYTF. Written as DNA, the CDR3 is TGTGCCTGGAGCGCCCGACAGGGGGCCCATGGCTACACCTTC.

Only one count was recorded for this clone. The rearrangement joins TRBV20-1 to TRBJ1-2; perhaps TRBD1 as D (6 bases). Germline loops: CDR1 DFQATT, CDR2 SNEGSKA (reference sequence). V dropped 6 bases and J dropped 6 bases, with 11 bases sitting between them. The CDR3 covers 11 residues. Here the CDR3 reads CSASAGDGYTF. The CDR3 nucleotides read TGCAGTGCGAGTGCAGGGGATGGCTACACCTTC.

This chain connects TRBV30 to TRBJ1-4, with 8 bases fitting TRBD1. The V and J ends lost 0 bases and 8 bases, in that order; junction bases with no gene match: 8. This CDR3 region has 15 residues. Per the germline V gene, CDR1 is GTSNPN and CDR2 is SVGIG (reference sequence). Here the CDR3 DNA reads TGTGCCTGGAGTGTACTAGGCAGGGGGCGAGAAAAACTGTTTTTT. Encoded protein: CAWSVLGRGREKLFF.

The chain uses TRBV30 and TRBJ1-1; TRBD1 agrees at 7 bases. V shed 1 base, J shed 0 bases, and the junction held 5 bases outside the gene matches. Germline V gene sequence: CDR1 GTSNPN, CDR2 SVGIG (reference sequence). The CDR3 totals 15 residues. The CDR3 loop reads CAWSAFRGLNTEAFF. CDR3 nucleotides: TGTGCCTGGAGTGCCTTCAGGGGGTTGAACACTGAAGCTTTCTTT.

CDR3 in DNA: TGCAGCGTTGAAAGAGGGCTCAGCCGCACAGATACGCAGTATTTT. Translation gives CSVERGLSRTDTQYF. The J gene is TRBJ2-3, the V gene TRBV29-1; a weak D match, TRBD2 (5 bases). Germline V gene data show CDR1 as SQVTM and CDR2 as ANQGSEA. The CDR3 runs 15 residues. The V and J ends lost 2 bases and 1 base respectively, with 13 bases between them.

The chain combines TRBV6-4 with TRBJ2-1; a possible D gene is TRBD2 (5 bases). V was shortened by 8 bases and J by 5 bases, with 16 bases between the two germline ends. The germline V gene encodes CDR1 MRHNA and CDR2 SNTAGT. The CDR3 length is 14 residues. The chain's CDR3 is CASSVRTSNNEQFF. The DNA of the CDR3 is TGTGCCAGCTCCGTCCGGACTTCGAACAATGAGCAGTTCTTC.

The V and J genes are TRBV5-4 and TRBJ1-4; 10 nucleotides agree with TRBD1. The length of the CDR3 is 16 residues. Losses at the gene ends were 4 bases for V and 5 bases for J; bases not matched to a gene: 8. Germline CDR1 reads SGHNT; CDR2 reads YYREEE (reference sequence). The CDR3 is CASSPGRGQGNEKLFF. DNA for the CDR3: TGTGCCAGCAGCCCGGGGAGGGGACAGGGGAATGAAAAACTGTTTTTT.

J is TRBJ2-5 and V is TRBV2; TRBD1 is a possible D gene (5 bases). The CDR3 totals 13 residues. Trimming shortened V by 9 bases and J by 0 bases, and 11 bases separated the two germline ends. Looked up from germline, CDR1 is SNHLY and CDR2 is FYNNEI. DNA of the CDR3: TGTGCCAGGTCTGGGGCGGACCAAGAGACCCAGTACTTC. It is translated as CARSGADQETQYF.

The chain is built from TRBV7-9 and TRBJ2-5, with unresolved D. This CDR3 region has 11 residues. Trimming left V 7 bases short and J 1 base short, with 4 bases between. Germline CDR1 reads SEHNR; CDR2 reads FQNEAQ (reference sequence). The CDR3 sequence: CASTGQETQYF. CDR3 nucleotide sequence: TGTGCCAGCACAGGCCAAGAGACCCAGTACTTC.

The chain carries TRBV25-1 and TRBJ1-1; TRBD1 aligns across 8 bases. The J segment lost 4 bases and the V segment lost 8 bases, leaving 15 bases of the junction unmatched. The CDR3 runs to 16 residues. CDR1 is MGHDK, CDR2 SYGVNS, per germline. The CDR3 protein is CASDGDQTGVGTEAFF. DNA of the CDR3: TGTGCCAGCGACGGGGACCAGACAGGGGTGGGCACTGAAGCTTTCTTT.

V gene TRBV5-4 combines with J gene TRBJ1-3; a weak D match, TRBD1 (6 bases). CDR3 size: 14 residues. Per the germline V gene, CDR1 is SGHNT and CDR2 is YYREEE (reference sequence). Trimming removed 5 bases from V and 4 bases from J, with 13 bases in between. The CDR3, as DNA: TGTGCCAGCAGTCTTACAGGGTCGGGAAACACCATATATTTT. Translating it yields CASSLTGSGNTIYF.

This rearrangement joins TRBV4-1 to TRBJ2-1; D unresolved. The V end lost 2 bases, the J end lost 6 bases, and 8 bases lay between the germline ends. The CDR3 is 13 amino acids. Germline V gives CDR1 MGHRA, CDR2 YSYEKL. The CDR3 protein is CASSQPNFNEQFF. Here the CDR3 DNA reads TGCGCCAGCAGCCAACCCAATTTCAATGAGCAGTTCTTC.

The chain has TRBV6-1 and TRBJ2-7; 10 bases are a match to TRBD2. V lost 5 bases, J lost 4 bases, and 5 bases stayed unmatched. Germline CDR1 reads MNHNS; CDR2 reads SASEGT. This CDR3 contains 14 residues. The chain's CDR3 is CASSLPGLAYEQYF. For the CDR3, the DNA is TGTGCCAGCAGTCTTCCGGGACTAGCGTACGAGCAGTACTTC.

Remarks on this clone: This CDR3 is also generated by other DNA sequences in the sample. The chain has TRBV5-1 and TRBJ2-1; TRBD2 might be the D (6 bases). The CDR3 has 15 residues. Trimming took off 0 bases at V and 4 bases at J, with 11 bases between the two ends. Germline CDR1 and CDR2: SGHRS and YFSETQ. CDR3 amino acids: CASSLELAGYNEQFF. CDR3 DNA sequence: TGCGCCAGCAGCTTGGAACTAGCTGGGTACAATGAGCAGTTCTTC.

This chain connects TRBV11-2 to TRBJ1-4; D might be TRBD1 (5 bases). Germline CDR1 is SGHAT and CDR2 is FQNNGV. The CDR3 totals 15 residues. V was shortened by 10 bases and J by 0 bases, with 15 bases between the two germline ends. The CDR3 protein is CATMGGKTTNEKLFF. CDR3 DNA sequence: TGTGCCACCATGGGGGGGAAGACAACTAATGAAAAACTGTTTTTT.